The next 19 T cell receptor beta chains were all read from a single sample in a study of T cell responses to AZD1222 COVID-19 vaccine (dated by TCRdb to the early 2020s). This specimen's time point label, per the study, means: baseline before first vaccination. Receptor amplification or capture employed the immunoSEQ multiplex PCR assay. TCRdb retrieved this table from immuneACCESS and kept in-frame rearrangements only. Not all clones are present; in checked studies, unresolved V genes account for under half, and no reason is known for the remainder. The sample yields about 140,000 clones; roughly 90% were counted once. Jointly, the top ten make up approximately 2.8% of the sample. Source: peripheral blood, taken on day 0 of AZD1222 vaccination. These receptors were taken from an adult in good health.

The chain combines TRBV19 with TRBJ1-5; tentatively, D is TRBD1 (6 bases). Germline assignment: CDR1 LNHDA and CDR2 SQIVND (reference sequence). This CDR3 region has 16 residues. Trimming shortened V by 2 bases and J by 1 base, and 12 bases separated the two germline ends. The CDR3 DNA sequence: TGTGCCAGTAGTATAAGGGGGGTAGGGAGCAATCAGCCCCAGCATTTT. Its translation: CASSIRGVGSNQPQHF. Looking up the rest from reference TRBV19 and TRBJ1-5 gives the full variable domain: DGGITQSPKYLFRKEGQNVTLSCEQNLNHDAMYWYRQDPGQGLRLIYYSQIVNDFQKGDIAEGYSVSREKKESFPLTVTSAQKNPTAFYLCASSIRGVGSNQPQHFGDGTRLSIL.

The V and J genes are TRBV4-2 and TRBJ1-4; no definite D call. Per germline, CDR1 LGHNA and CDR2 YNFKEQ. Trimming shortened V by 4 bases and J by 5 bases, and 11 bases separated the two germline ends. The CDR3 has 14 residues. CDR3 DNA sequence: TGTGCCAGCAGCCGGACCACTGCGAATGAAAAACTGTTTTTT. Translated: CASSRTTANEKLFF.

This rearrangement joins TRBV11-2 to TRBJ2-7; the D call may be TRBD1 or TRBD2 (5 bases each). Germline CDR1 is SGHAT and CDR2 is FQNNGV. V shed 5 bases and J shed 4 bases, with 15 bases lying between them. The length of the CDR3 is 14 residues. The CDR3 reads CASSRDGGRYEQYF. The CDR3 nucleotides are TGTGCCAGCAGCCGGGACGGCGGTAGGTACGAGCAGTACTTC.

The chain has TRBV19 and TRBJ1-1; D gene unclear. CDR3 length: 13 residues. The germline V and J ends were trimmed by 7 bases and 5 bases, with 14 bases remaining between them. The germline CDR1 and CDR2 sequences are LNHDA and SQIVND (reference sequence). The CDR3 nucleotides read TGTGCCAGTATGGATCCGGGTCCGACTGAAGCTTTCTTT. It yields the protein CASMDPGPTEAFF.

The V gene is TRBV19, the J gene TRBJ2-1, with D unresolved. Germline CDR1 LNHDA, CDR2 SQIVND (reference sequence). The CDR3 covers 14 residues. The V end was cut by 3 bases, the J end by 0 bases, with 6 bases between. CDR3: CASSIQSSYNEQFF. The DNA of the CDR3 is TGTGCCAGTAGTATCCAGAGCTCCTACAATGAGCAGTTCTTC. Based on the CDR3 plus reference TRBV19 and TRBJ2-1, the full variable domain is DGGITQSPKYLFRKEGQNVTLSCEQNLNHDAMYWYRQDPGQGLRLIYYSQIVNDFQKGDIAEGYSVSREKKESFPLTVTSAQKNPTAFYLCASSIQSSYNEQFFGPGTRLTVL.

The chain recombines TRBV2 with TRBJ1-2, with 7 bases fitting TRBD1. Germline CDR1 and CDR2: SNHLY and FYNNEI. The V segment lost 8 bases and the J segment 4 bases; nucleotides outside the gene matches: 19. The CDR3 consists of 17 residues. CDR3 residues: CASVLSRDSVFSYGYTF. The CDR3 bases are TGTGCCAGCGTCTTAAGCAGGGACAGCGTCTTCAGCTATGGCTACACCTTC.

The chain is built from TRBV3-1 (or the pseudogene TRBV3-2) and TRBJ2-4; weak D call: TRBD2 (5 bases). Germline loops: CDR1 LGHDT, CDR2 YNNKEL (reference sequence). The CDR3 is 17 residues long. The V and J ends lost 4 bases and 6 bases respectively, with 22 bases between them. This CDR3 reads CASSRQTSGVSGNIQYF. In nucleotides, the CDR3 is TGTGCCAGCAGCCGTCAGACGTCCGGGGTGTCTGGAAACATTCAGTACTTC.

The chain has TRBV11-2 and TRBJ2-7; D remains ambiguous. CDR3 length: 14 amino acids. Germline lookup yields CDR1 SGHAT and CDR2 FQNNGV. V dropped 5 bases and J dropped 0 bases, with 11 bases sitting between them. Written as DNA, the CDR3 is TGTGCCAGCAGCCCCGGGTTAGGCTCCTACGAGCAGTACTTC. It codes for CASSPGLGSYEQYF.

The chain uses TRBV9 and TRBJ2-1; the D gene is possibly TRBD2 (6 bases). There are 15 residues in the CDR3. Per the germline V gene, CDR1 is SGDLS and CDR2 is YYNGEE. Trimming cost V 4 bases and J 3 bases, with 14 bases left between them. This CDR3 reads CASSLPGEGYNEQFF. In DNA form, the CDR3 reads TGTGCCAGCAGCTTGCCGGGAGAGGGCTACAATGAGCAGTTCTTC.

The chain carries TRBV6-4 and TRBJ2-3, with TRBD2 as a possible D gene (5 bases). The V gene's germline CDR1 is MRHNA and CDR2 SNTAGT. V gave up 3 bases and J gave up 3 bases, with 13 bases separating them. The CDR3 is made up of 15 amino acids. In nucleotides, the CDR3 is TGTGCCAGCAGTGAGAGTCAAGGAGGTACAGATACGCAGTATTTT. Protein sequence: CASSESQGGTDTQYF.

The rearrangement uses TRBV4-1 and TRBJ1-1; TRBD1 matches 9 bases. From germline, CDR1 is MGHRA and CDR2 YSYEKL. V lost 4 bases to trimming and J lost 4 bases; unmatched junction nucleotides: 10. The CDR3 consists of 16 residues. This CDR3 reads CASSLVQTGGGTEAFF. DNA of the CDR3: TGCGCCAGCAGCCTTGTCCAGACAGGGGGGGGCACTGAAGCTTTCTTT.

This clone has just one count. CDR3 bases: TGTGCCAGCAGCTTTGACAGGGGAGCTGGCTACACCTTC. It encodes CASSFDRGAGYTF. The chain carries TRBV7-9 and TRBJ1-2; 8 bases map to TRBD1. Germline V CDR1 and CDR2: SEHNR, FQNEAQ (reference sequence). The J segment lost 7 bases and the V segment lost 3 bases, leaving 4 bases of the junction unmatched. The CDR3 runs to 13 residues.

The gene calls are TRBV13 and TRBJ2-3; 15 bases fit TRBD2. The germline V gene has CDR1 PRHDT and CDR2 FYEKMQ (reference sequence). V gave up 3 bases and J gave up 2 bases; unmatched junction bases: 15. This CDR3 contains 21 residues. The CDR3 region is CASSFGVPGLAGGRITDTQYF. DNA of the CDR3: TGTGCCAGCAGCTTCGGCGTCCCGGGACTAGCGGGGGGTCGAATCACAGATACGCAGTATTTT.

This clone appeared a few times. The chain recombines TRBV6-2 or TRBV6-3 with TRBJ1-5, with 7 positions matching TRBD1. CDR1 is MNHEY, CDR2 SVGEGT, per germline. CDR3 length equals 13 residues. J lost 4 bases, V lost 5 bases, and 2 bases had no gene match. CDR3: CASSGQENQPQHF. CDR3 coding DNA: TGTGCCAGCAGTGGACAGGAGAATCAGCCCCAGCATTTT.

This clone appeared a few times. The chain employs TRBV5-6 and TRBJ2-5; TRBD2 aligns across 10 bases. Germline trimming cut 2 bases from V and 1 base from J; bases unmatched to any gene: 8. This CDR3 spans 17 amino acids. Germline assignment: CDR1 SGHDT and CDR2 YYEEEE. The DNA of the CDR3 is TGTGCCAGCAGCTTTAATGCGGCTAGCGGGGGCCAAGAGACCCAGTACTTC. As protein: CASSFNAASGGQETQYF.

The rearrangement uses TRBV14 and TRBJ2-7; TRBD1 matches at 10 bases. Trimming removed 11 bases from V and 12 bases from J; junction bases left unmatched: 19. CDR1 and CDR2 (germline): SGHDN, FVKESK. The CDR3 has 14 residues. CDR3 sequence (DNA): TGTGCCGGAGAGAAAGCGGACAGGGGGGAACTAGTGTACTTC. Translation gives CAGEKADRGELVYF. Full variable domain (rest looked up from reference TRBV14 and TRBJ2-7): EAGVTQFPSHSVIEKGQTVTLRCDPISGHDNLYWYRRVMGKEIKFLLHFVKESKQDESGMPNNRFLAERTGGTYSTLKVQPAELEDSGVYFCAGEKADRGELVYFGPGTRLTVT.

CDR3: CASSQGPNQPQHF. The CDR3 DNA sequence: TGCGCCAGCAGCCAGGGACCCAATCAGCCCCAGCATTTT. This chain connects TRBV4-3 to TRBJ1-5; a weak D match, TRBD1 (5 bases). CDR3 length equals 13 residues. Per germline, CDR1 LGHNA and CDR2 YSLEER. V lost 3 bases to trimming and J lost 3 bases, with 6 bases between them.

CDR3 in DNA: TGTGCCAGCAGTTCAGCGAGCTCCTACAATGAGCAGTTCTTC. Translation: CASSSASSYNEQFF. The chain couples TRBV27 to TRBJ2-1; D is ambiguous. Germline V gene data show CDR1 as MNHEY and CDR2 as SMNVEV (reference sequence). This CDR3 comprises 14 residues. Trimming took off 4 bases at V and 0 bases at J, with 7 bases between the two ends.

V usage is TRBV6-2 or TRBV6-3 and J usage is TRBJ1-2; TRBD1 might be the D (6 bases). The CDR3 contains 13 residues. CDR1 and CDR2 (germline): MNHEY, SVGEGT. V lost 6 bases and J 2 bases, leaving 10 bases between the germline ends. In DNA, the CDR3 is TGTGCCAGCAGCCCGGGGGGCAACTATGGCTACACCTTC. Translating gives CASSPGGNYGYTF.